The 16 T cell receptor beta chains listed next were all sequenced from one sample in a study of beta chain features in type 1 diabetes. Reverse transcription of all isolated RNA meant that expressed TCRB transcripts were sequenced. Sequencing was performed with immunoSEQ multiplex PCR; in TCRdb, only in-frame clones are kept and a portion is missing. The repertoire includes around 97,000 clones, approximately 30% of them detected once, and roughly 0.5% sits in the top ten. Their antigens are not known. Study results and limitations: Moderate but significant shortening of TCRB CDR3s was recorded in all four CD4+ subsets from Type 1 diabetes patients.

The sequenced sample consisted of central memory CD4+ T cells from blood. These receptors all come from a woman aged 18-29 years with type 1 diabetes.

V is TRBV18 and J is TRBJ2-7, with 7 nucleotides matching TRBD1. The junction had 5 bases not matched to a gene; V was cut back by 6 bases and J by 6 bases. The CDR3 spans 12 residues. Germline V CDR1 and CDR2: KGHSH, LQKENI. The CDR3 loop reads CASSSTGLEQYF. DNA for the CDR3: TGTGCCAGCTCCTCGACAGGGCTCGAGCAGTACTTC.

The genes are TRBV18 and TRBJ1-4; 7 positions agree with TRBD1. This CDR3 has 14 residues. Trimming cost V 6 bases and J 4 bases; bases outside gene matches: 5. Per germline, CDR1 KGHSH and CDR2 LQKENI. The CDR3 is CASSRDSNNEKLFF. The CDR3, as DNA: TGTGCCAGCTCCCGGGACAGCAATAATGAAAAACTGTTTTTT.

V and J are TRBV19 and TRBJ1-2; D might be TRBD1 (6 bases). The CDR3 length is 14 residues. Germline V gene sequence: CDR1 LNHDA, CDR2 SQIVND (reference sequence). The germline V and J ends were trimmed by 5 bases and 2 bases, with 12 bases remaining between them. The DNA for the CDR3 is TGTGCCAGTAGTCCCGGGACAAGAAACTATGGCTACACCTTC. Amino acids: CASSPGTRNYGYTF.

This clone was observed a few times. The chain is built from TRBV19 and TRBJ1-2; tentative D call: TRBD1 (5 bases). CDR1 and CDR2 (germline): LNHDA, SQIVND (reference sequence). The ends were cut back, 10 bases at V and 4 bases at J, with 13 bases in the middle. CDR3 length: 12 amino acids. The CDR3 DNA follows: TGTGCCACCCAAGGACACCTCTATGGCTACACCTTC. Translating it yields CATQGHLYGYTF.

The table lists this clone with a count of one. The rearrangement uses TRBV5-1 and TRBJ1-2; D possibly corresponds to TRBD1 (6 bases). The CDR3 is made up of 12 amino acids. Germline CDR1 is SGHRS and CDR2 is YFSETQ. With 3 bases removed from V and 4 bases from J, the gap between germline ends came to 7 bases. The CDR3 here is CASSSDSYGYTF. CDR3 coding DNA: TGCGCCAGCAGCTCGGACAGCTATGGCTACACCTTC.

J is TRBJ1-1 and V is TRBV18; TRBD1 matches 7 bases. Germline assignment: CDR1 KGHSH and CDR2 LQKENI. The CDR3 contains 14 residues. Unmatched junction bases numbered 3, after V lost 4 bases and J lost 1 base. The CDR3 is CASSRDSQNTEAFF. The CDR3 DNA sequence: TGTGCCAGCTCACGGGACAGTCAGAACACTGAAGCTTTCTTT.

The CDR3 is CASSEETGLRYGYTF. For the CDR3, the DNA is TGTGCCAGTAGTGAAGAAACGGGACTGCGGTATGGCTACACCTTC. The chain links TRBV19 to TRBJ1-2, with D perhaps matching TRBD1 (5 bases). CDR1 LNHDA and CDR2 SQIVND come from the germline V gene (reference sequence). The V and J ends lost 5 bases and 5 bases respectively, with 18 bases between them. The CDR3 runs to 15 residues.

This clone was counted between two and nine times. This sequence joins TRBV19 and TRBJ1-2; D gene unclear. V lost 4 bases to trimming and J lost 2 bases, with 14 bases between them. Per the germline V gene, CDR1 is LNHDA and CDR2 is SQIVND (reference sequence). The CDR3 covers 15 residues. The CDR3 loop reads CASSKNRDPNYGYTF. In DNA, the CDR3 is TGTGCCAGTAGTAAGAACCGGGATCCCAACTATGGCTACACCTTC.

The chain carries TRBV15 and TRBJ2-2; D not certain. The germline V and J ends were trimmed by 4 bases and 7 bases, with 10 bases remaining between them. The CDR3 has 13 amino acids. Germline CDR1 LNHNV, CDR2 YYDKDF (reference sequence). CDR3 residues: CATSTRMGGELFF. CDR3 nucleotide sequence: TGTGCCACCAGCACTAGGATGGGCGGGGAGCTGTTTTTT.

CDR3: CASSPRDFTETQYF. Written as DNA, the CDR3 is TGCGCCAGCAGCCCCCGGGACTTTACAGAGACCCAGTACTTC. This chain connects TRBV4-1 to TRBJ2-5, with TRBD2 as a possible D gene (6 bases). V was shortened by 4 bases and J by 4 bases, with 13 bases between the two germline ends. Germline V gene data show CDR1 as MGHRA and CDR2 as YSYEKL. This CDR3 region has 14 residues.

This clone was picked up a small number of times. The chain links TRBV7-2 to TRBJ2-7; 9 bases line up with TRBD1. Germline CDR1 and CDR2: SGHTA and FQGNSA. V trimming: 5 bases; J trimming: 4 bases; junction bases outside the gene matches: 3. This CDR3 spans 13 amino acids. CDR3 sequence (DNA): TGTGCCAGCAGCCCAGGGACAGGGTACGAGCAGTACTTC. As protein: CASSPGTGYEQYF.

This clone turned up a few times. The gene calls are TRBV28 and TRBJ2-4; a possible D gene is TRBD2 (7 bases). With 9 bases removed from V and 1 base from J, the gap between germline ends came to 13 bases. CDR1 and CDR2 from the germline V gene are MDHEN and SYDVKM. CDR3 length: 14 amino acids. For the CDR3, the DNA is TGTGCCAGTCTCGGGGGGCTGGCCAAAAACATTCAGTACTTC. As protein: CASLGGLAKNIQYF.

This chain uses TRBV5-5 with TRBJ2-3, with TRBD1 matching 7 bases. The germline V gene has CDR1 SGHKS and CDR2 YYEKEE (reference sequence). The CDR3 is 14 residues long. The V gene end was trimmed by 4 bases and the J gene end by 4 bases; junction bases not matched to a gene: 6. The CDR3 sequence is CASSPGTAADTQYF. CDR3 coding DNA: TGTGCCAGCAGCCCCGGGACAGCAGCAGATACGCAGTATTTT.

The chain employs TRBV11-2 and TRBJ2-7, with D perhaps TRBD2 (7 bases). V was shortened by 1 base and J by 4 bases, with 11 bases between the two germline ends. CDR1 and CDR2 from the germline V gene are SGHAT and FQNNGV. The CDR3 runs to 14 residues. The CDR3 region has the DNA TGTGCCAGCAGCTTAGCCGGGGGGCCATACGAGCAGTACGTC. It yields the protein CASSLAGGPYEQYV.

This clone was found a few times. The chain links TRBV7-2 to TRBJ2-6; 8 nucleotides agree with TRBD1. The V gene end was trimmed by 7 bases and the J gene end by 3 bases; junction bases not matched to a gene: 5. The germline gives CDR1 SGHTA, CDR2 FQGNSA. This CDR3 region has 15 residues. Here the CDR3 reads CASNPGGGGANVLTF. The DNA of the CDR3 is TGTGCCAGCAACCCAGGGGGCGGTGGGGCCAACGTCCTGACTTTC.

This clone has only a few counts. The chain carries TRBV5-1 and TRBJ2-1, with a weak D call TRBD2 (7 bases). Germline V gives CDR1 SGHRS, CDR2 YFSETQ. This CDR3 has 17 amino acids. V gave up 0 bases and J gave up 4 bases, with 17 bases separating them. CDR3 protein: CASSLATGGGRYNEQFF. CDR3 bases: TGCGCCAGCAGCTTGGCCACGGGGGGCGGTAGGTACAATGAGCAGTTCTTC.